Reported below is one T cell receptor (beta chain). This clonotype was observed a few times. Its binding antigen is unknown. No per-base quality is available; no much larger clone lies one base away. The germline V gene provides CDR1 SGHDT and CDR2 YYEEEE. V is cut back by 1 base and J by 4 bases, with 3 bases in the junction unmatched. The CDR3, cysteine through phenylalanine, is 15 amino acids long. The CDR3 DNA has 45 bases and is translated from base 1. Ficoll-Paque density gradient centrifugation was used to isolate PBMCs. Reads for this sample came from an Illumina NovaSeq 6000. TCRalpha and TCRbeta cDNA libraries were constructed by 5'RACE with constant-segment primers, with sample barcodes and unique molecular identifiers being introduced. RNA was extracted from every sample with Trizol reagent. Amplification of the libraries took two PCR steps, and the second step added a second sample barcode plus Illumina TruSeq adapters. The libraries were sequenced on an Illumina NovaSeq using 2 x 150 bp paired-end reads. Turning to the authors' computational methods: The reads were demultiplexed and collapsed into UMI-guided consensus sequences using migec v1.2.7. Using mixcr v2.1.11, UMI consensuses were aligned to TRA and TRB V and J templates and then assembled into clonotypes. A clonotype was counted as expanded or contracted only if both edgeR and NoisET called the change significant, with noise models trained on biological replicates. edgeR calls used a false discovery rate-adjusted p below 0.01 and a log2 fold-change threshold of 1. PCA with hierarchical clustering of max-normalized trajectories of the 1000 most abundant clonotypes was used as exploratory dynamics analysis. Each responding clone was given a CD4 or CD8 phenotype based on the CD4+ and CD8+ repertoires, which had been sequenced separately. The public reads were quality trimmed at Q25 with fastp and then assembled into clones with MiXCR by TCRdb, keeping productive beta chains. Every distinct CDR3 protein forms one entry, paired with its most common genes and DNA. In this record, the V and J calls reflect TCRdb's handling and not the investigators' own analysis. In all, the sample holds 160,000 or so distinct CDR3 sequences, and around a third of those were seen once. The ten largest clones capture about 11% of the sample.

The sample belongs to a study of T-cell memory formation after mild COVID-19 (dated by TCRdb to about 2021). In the study overall: TCR sequence clusters from the two donors were found to be largely donor specific. Longitudinal TCRalpha and TCRbeta repertoire sequencing tracked T-cell clones expanding and contracting after mild COVID-19 in a couple of donors. Two young, previously healthy adult volunteers made up the cohort, one male and one female. Broader findings and caveats from the paper: The study included only a couple of mild cases, and larger cohorts that include severe cases with pre-infection samples were judged to be necessary. Some responding clones were detected in pre-infection memory, which suggested that pre-existing cross-reactive memory T cells had joined the SARS-CoV-2 response. From day 15 to 85, contracting clones showed balanced CD4/CD8 phenotypes, whereas a second wave of clones that expanded from day 15 to 37 leaned towards CD4+. Contracting CD4+ clones were located mainly in the CM and EM memory subsets, whereas CD8+ clones were found to be enriched in EMRA. The second-wave clones that peaked on day 37 were not confirmed to be SARS-CoV-2 specific.

The sequence came from an adult woman who had mild COVID-19 (a few samples of this study predate the infection). The sample titles of this study are shuffled in the database, so cell type and time point are left out; the donor was told from shared clones. Here the chain combines TRBV5-6 and TRBJ2-5, with TRBD2 matching 11 junction bases. Sequencing input: PBMCs or a T cell subset sorted from them (not recorded which). The CDR3 amino acid sequence is: CASSLFLAGGETQYF. The DNA reads TGTGCCAGCAGCTTGTTTCTAGCGGGAGGAGAGACCCAGTACTTC.